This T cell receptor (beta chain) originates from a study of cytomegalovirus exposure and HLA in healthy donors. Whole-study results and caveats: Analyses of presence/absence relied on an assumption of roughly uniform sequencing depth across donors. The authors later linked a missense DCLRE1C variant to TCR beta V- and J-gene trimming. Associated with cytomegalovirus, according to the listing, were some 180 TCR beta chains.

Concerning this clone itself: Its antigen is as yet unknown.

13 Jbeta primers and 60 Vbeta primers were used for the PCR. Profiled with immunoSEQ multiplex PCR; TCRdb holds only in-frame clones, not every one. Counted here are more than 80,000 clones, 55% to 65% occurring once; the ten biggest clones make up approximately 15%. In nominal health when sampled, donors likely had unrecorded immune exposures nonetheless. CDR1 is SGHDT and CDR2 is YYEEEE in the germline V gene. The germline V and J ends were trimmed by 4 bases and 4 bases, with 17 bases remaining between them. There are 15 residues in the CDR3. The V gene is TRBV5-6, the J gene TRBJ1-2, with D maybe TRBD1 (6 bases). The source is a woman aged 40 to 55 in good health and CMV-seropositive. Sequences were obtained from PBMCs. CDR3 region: CASSRTTGFGYGYTF. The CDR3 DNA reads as TGTGCCAGCAGCCGAACAACAGGGTTTGGCTATGGCTACACCTTC. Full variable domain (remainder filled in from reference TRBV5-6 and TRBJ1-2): DAGVTQSPTHLIKTRGQQVTLRCSPKSGHDTVSWYQQALGQGPQFIFQYYEEEERQRGNFPDRFSGHQFPNYSSELNVNALLLGDSALYLCASSRTTGFGYGYTFGSGTRLTVV.